Listed below are T cell receptor beta chains from one sample, sequenced in a study of blood T cell repertoires in COVID-19. Here immunoSEQ multiplex PCR was the method, and the copy in TCRdb shows in-frame clones only, minus some. The sample carries some 130,000 clones, 87% recorded once. The specimen sequenced was peripheral blood. The receptors come from a woman aged 55-70 years with acute or convalescent COVID-19. Each CDR3 is given with its conserved first and last residue. Fields, in order: J gene, D gene, V gene, clone size, CDR3 protein, CDR3 DNA. A D gene is named only where the DNA matches it firmly. The listing skips clone size in some rows; elsewhere it reads once, few, many or a size class.

J gene: TRBJ1-5
D gene: TRBD1
V gene: TRBV11-2
clone size: .
CDR3 protein: CASSVGTGPGQPQHF
CDR3 DNA: TGTGCCAGCAGTGTCGGGACAGGGCCGGGTCAGCCCCAGCATTTT

J gene: TRBJ2-3
D gene: .
V gene: TRBV6-1
clone size: .
CDR3 protein: CATKGGASTGDTQYF
CDR3 DNA: TGTGCCACTAAAGGAGGGGCTTCGACCGGAGATACGCAGTATTTT

J gene: TRBJ1-2
D gene: TRBD1
V gene: TRBV5-6
clone size: .
CDR3 protein: CASSKDRQALYGYTF
CDR3 DNA: TGTGCCAGCAGCAAGGACAGGCAAGCTCTCTATGGCTACACCTTC

J gene: TRBJ2-1
D gene: TRBD2
V gene: TRBV19
clone size: .
CDR3 protein: CASSIDRLAGGHNEQFF
CDR3 DNA: TGTGCCAGTAGTATAGATAGACTAGCGGGAGGTCACAATGAGCAGTTCTTC

J gene: TRBJ1-2
D gene: .
V gene: TRBV7-8
clone size: .
CDR3 protein: CASSLAVAGPYGYTF
CDR3 DNA: TGTGCCAGCAGCTTAGCGGTAGCGGGACCTTATGGCTACACCTTC

J gene: TRBJ1-3
D gene: .
V gene: TRBV7-2
clone size: .
CDR3 protein: CASSFRTGTSSGNTIYF
CDR3 DNA: TGTGCCAGCAGCTTCCGTACAGGCACCTCCTCTGGAAACACCATATATTTT

J gene: TRBJ2-1
D gene: TRBD1
V gene: TRBV5-6
clone size: once
CDR3 protein: CASSWNVQGNEQFF
CDR3 DNA: TGTGCCAGCAGCTGGAATGTACAGGGGAATGAGCAGTTCTTC

J gene: TRBJ1-5
D gene: .
V gene: TRBV19
clone size: .
CDR3 protein: CASSIGGSNQPQHF
CDR3 DNA: TGTGCCAGTAGTATCGGGGGGAGCAATCAGCCCCAGCATTTT

J gene: TRBJ1-1
D gene: TRBD1
V gene: TRBV29-1
clone size: few
CDR3 protein: CSAIDRAYTEAFF
CDR3 DNA: TGCAGCGCCATCGACAGGGCCTACACTGAAGCTTTCTTT

J gene: TRBJ1-2
D gene: TRBD1
V gene: TRBV6-1
clone size: .
CDR3 protein: CASSDRGPGGYTF
CDR3 DNA: TGTGCCAGCAGTGACAGGGGGCCAGGAGGCTACACCTTC

J gene: TRBJ2-1
D gene: .
V gene: TRBV7-9
clone size: .
CDR3 protein: CASSHRLAVYNEQFF
CDR3 DNA: TGTGCCAGCAGCCATAGATTAGCGGTGTACAATGAGCAGTTCTTC

J gene: TRBJ2-3
D gene: .
V gene: TRBV12-5
clone size: .
CDR3 protein: CASQGSLGDTQYF
CDR3 DNA: TGTGCTAGCCAGGGGAGCTTAGGAGATACGCAGTATTTT

J gene: TRBJ2-1
D gene: .
V gene: TRBV7-3
clone size: .
CDR3 protein: CASSLLSAGERIPYNEQFF
CDR3 DNA: TGTGCCAGCAGCTTACTGTCTGCTGGAGAGCGGATCCCCTACAATGAGCAGTTCTTC

J gene: TRBJ2-7
D gene: TRBD2
V gene: TRBV6-5
clone size: .
CDR3 protein: CASSYSGGGRPEQYF
CDR3 DNA: TGTGCCAGCAGTTACTCGGGTGGCGGGAGGCCCGAGCAGTACTTC

J gene: TRBJ1-6
D gene: .
V gene: TRBV5-4
clone size: .
CDR3 protein: CASSRTPLKSNSPLHF
CDR3 DNA: TGTGCCAGCAGCCGGACTCCTTTAAAGTCCAATTCACCCCTCCACTTT

J gene: TRBJ1-1
D gene: .
V gene: TRBV5-1
clone size: few
CDR3 protein: CASSPMTANTEAFF
CDR3 DNA: TGCGCCAGCAGCCCGATGACAGCGAACACTGAAGCTTTCTTT

J gene: TRBJ2-3
D gene: .
V gene: TRBV12-3/TRBV12-4
clone size: .
CDR3 protein: CASIRDWVEAQYF
CDR3 DNA: TGTGCCAGCATCAGGGACTGGGTCGAGGCGCAGTATTTT

J gene: TRBJ2-1
D gene: .
V gene: TRBV6-6
clone size: once
CDR3 protein: CASSYPDSPYNEQFF
CDR3 DNA: TGTGCCAGCAGTTACCCGGATAGCCCCTACAATGAGCAGTTCTTC

J gene: TRBJ1-1
D gene: TRBD1
V gene: TRBV28
clone size: .
CDR3 protein: CASSPLRTGDTEAFF
CDR3 DNA: TGTGCCAGCAGTCCACTCCGGACAGGTGACACTGAAGCTTTCTTT

J gene: TRBJ1-2
D gene: TRBD1
V gene: TRBV7-3
clone size: .
CDR3 protein: CASSRPGQGVLNYGYTF
CDR3 DNA: TGTGCCAGCAGCAGGCCGGGACAGGGCGTTCTCAACTATGGCTACACCTTC

J gene: TRBJ2-5
D gene: .
V gene: TRBV2
clone size: .
CDR3 protein: CASSAGETQYF
CDR3 DNA: TGTGCCAGCAGTGCCGGGGAGACCCAGTACTTC

J gene: TRBJ1-1
D gene: .
V gene: TRBV18
clone size: .
CDR3 protein: CASSQEMNTEAFF
CDR3 DNA: TGTGCCAGCTCACAAGAGATGAACACTGAAGCTTTCTTT

J gene: TRBJ2-3
D gene: .
V gene: TRBV2
clone size: .
CDR3 protein: CASSWRPRGDTQYF
CDR3 DNA: TGTGCCAGCAGTTGGAGACCCCGGGGAGATACGCAGTATTTT

J gene: TRBJ2-3
D gene: TRBD2
V gene: TRBV3-1/TRBV3-2
clone size: .
CDR3 protein: CASSQGHLTSGRASWTDTQYF
CDR3 DNA: TGTGCCAGCAGCCAAGGCCACCTTACTAGCGGGAGGGCCAGTTGGACAGATACGCAGTATTTT

J gene: TRBJ2-3
D gene: .
V gene: TRBV7-8
clone size: .
CDR3 protein: CASSLDSTTDTQYF
CDR3 DNA: TGTGCCAGCAGCCTGGACAGTACCACAGATACGCAGTATTTT

J gene: TRBJ1-5
D gene: .
V gene: TRBV27
clone size: few
CDR3 protein: CASSLDGYSNQPQHF
CDR3 DNA: TGTGCCAGCAGTCTCGACGGGTATAGCAATCAGCCCCAGCATTTT

J gene: TRBJ2-1
D gene: .
V gene: TRBV12-1
clone size: .
CDR3 protein: CASSFDTGQQFF
CDR3 DNA: TGTGCCAGCAGCTTTGATACAGGGCAGCAGTTCTTC

J gene: TRBJ1-5
D gene: TRBD1
V gene: TRBV28
clone size: .
CDR3 protein: CASRLGTGRWRSNQPQHF
CDR3 DNA: TGTGCCAGCAGGTTAGGGACAGGGAGGTGGCGAAGCAATCAGCCCCAGCATTTT

J gene: TRBJ1-2
D gene: .
V gene: TRBV28
clone size: .
CDR3 protein: CASSSQGNDGYTF
CDR3 DNA: TGTGCCAGCAGTTCCCAGGGGAATGATGGCTACACCTTC

J gene: TRBJ2-1
D gene: TRBD2
V gene: TRBV19
clone size: .
CDR3 protein: CASSLYFSGSSYNEQFF
CDR3 DNA: TGTGCCAGTAGTCTTTATTTTAGCGGGAGTTCCTACAATGAGCAGTTCTTC

J gene: TRBJ1-2
D gene: .
V gene: TRBV5-1
clone size: .
CDR3 protein: CASSLEGPEGYTF
CDR3 DNA: TGCGCCAGCAGCTTGGAGGGGCCCGAGGGCTACACCTTC

J gene: TRBJ1-2
D gene: .
V gene: TRBV7-8
clone size: .
CDR3 protein: CASSLDSGRNGYGYTF
CDR3 DNA: TGTGCCAGCAGCTTAGATTCTGGCAGGAACGGCTATGGCTACACCTTC

J gene: TRBJ2-3
D gene: TRBD2
V gene: TRBV18
clone size: .
CDR3 protein: CASSMRLAGGDTQYF
CDR3 DNA: TGTGCCAGCTCAATGAGACTAGCGGGAGGAGATACGCAGTATTTT

J gene: TRBJ2-2
D gene: TRBD1
V gene: TRBV5-1
clone size: .
CDR3 protein: CASSNEDRGTGELFF
CDR3 DNA: TGCGCCAGCAGCAATGAGGACAGGGGCACCGGGGAGCTGTTTTTT

J gene: TRBJ2-3
D gene: TRBD2
V gene: TRBV5-1
clone size: .
CDR3 protein: CASSGTSGRTDTQYF
CDR3 DNA: TGCGCCAGCAGCGGGACTAGCGGGAGAACAGATACGCAGTATTTT

J gene: TRBJ2-1
D gene: TRBD2
V gene: TRBV6-1
clone size: .
CDR3 protein: CASSDVVAGIVGGEQFF
CDR3 DNA: TGTGCCAGCAGTGACGTGGTAGCGGGTATAGTGGGCGGGGAGCAGTTCTTC

J gene: TRBJ1-3
D gene: .
V gene: TRBV7-6
clone size: .
CDR3 protein: CASSLSPSRSGNTIYF
CDR3 DNA: TGTGCCAGCAGCTTATCCCCCAGTCGCTCTGGAAACACCATATATTTT

J gene: TRBJ2-7
D gene: TRBD2
V gene: TRBV28
clone size: .
CDR3 protein: CASRLTGTSGSYEQYF
CDR3 DNA: TGTGCCAGCAGACTTACGGGGACTAGCGGCAGCTACGAGCAGTACTTC

J gene: TRBJ1-5
D gene: TRBD1
V gene: TRBV19
clone size: once
CDR3 protein: CASSNPGGSSYQPQHF
CDR3 DNA: TGTGCCAGTAGTAATCCAGGGGGCTCAAGTTATCAGCCCCAGCATTTT

J gene: TRBJ2-2
D gene: .
V gene: TRBV29-1
clone size: .
CDR3 protein: CSVERGGELFF
CDR3 DNA: TGCAGCGTTGAACGGGGTGGGGAGCTGTTTTTT

J gene: TRBJ1-6
D gene: .
V gene: TRBV7-2
clone size: once
CDR3 protein: CASSPQPGFHDSPLHF
CDR3 DNA: TGTGCCAGCAGCCCCCAACCAGGTTTTCACGATTCACCCCTCCACTTT

J gene: TRBJ2-7
D gene: TRBD2
V gene: TRBV2
clone size: once
CDR3 protein: CASATSGRGYEQYF
CDR3 DNA: TGTGCCAGCGCTACTAGCGGGAGGGGCTACGAGCAGTACTTC

J gene: TRBJ1-5
D gene: .
V gene: TRBV10-3
clone size: .
CDR3 protein: CAISDLGPRNGQPQHF
CDR3 DNA: TGTGCCATCAGCGACTTGGGTCCCCGCAATGGTCAGCCCCAGCATTTT

J gene: TRBJ2-1
D gene: TRBD1
V gene: TRBV2
clone size: .
CDR3 protein: CASSGGTGVNEQFF
CDR3 DNA: TGTGCCAGCAGTGGCGGGACAGGGGTTAATGAGCAGTTCTTC

J gene: TRBJ2-1
D gene: TRBD2
V gene: TRBV10-3
clone size: .
CDR3 protein: CATFHGTSGNNEQFF
CDR3 DNA: TGTGCCACGTTTCATGGGACTAGCGGAAACAATGAGCAGTTCTTC

J gene: TRBJ1-1
D gene: TRBD1
V gene: TRBV6-5
clone size: few
CDR3 protein: CATSGTAVAEAFF
CDR3 DNA: TGTGCCACCTCAGGGACAGCCGTGGCTGAAGCTTTCTTT

J gene: TRBJ2-1
D gene: TRBD2
V gene: TRBV6-5
clone size: .
CDR3 protein: CASSPRLAGGEQFF
CDR3 DNA: TGTGCCAGCAGTCCACGACTAGCGGGAGGGGAACAGTTCTTC